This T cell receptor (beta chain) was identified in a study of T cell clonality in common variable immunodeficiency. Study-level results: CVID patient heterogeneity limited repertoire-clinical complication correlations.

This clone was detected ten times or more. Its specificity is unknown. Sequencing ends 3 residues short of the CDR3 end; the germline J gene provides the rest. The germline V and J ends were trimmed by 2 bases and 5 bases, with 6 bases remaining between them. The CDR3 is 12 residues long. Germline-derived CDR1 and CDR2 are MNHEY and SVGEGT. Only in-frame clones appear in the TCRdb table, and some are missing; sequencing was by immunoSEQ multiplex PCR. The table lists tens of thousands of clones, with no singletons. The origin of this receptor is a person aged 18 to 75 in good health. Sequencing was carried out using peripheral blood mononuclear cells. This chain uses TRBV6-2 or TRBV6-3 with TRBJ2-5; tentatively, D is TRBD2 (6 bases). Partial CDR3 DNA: TGTGCCAGCAGTTACGGGGGGGAGACC. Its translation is CASSYGGET. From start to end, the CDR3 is CASSYGGETQYF.